Each of the 7 T cell receptor beta chains below was sequenced from the same sample in a study of shared clonotypes between healthy human individuals. Only in-frame clones appear in the TCRdb table, and some are missing; sequencing was by immunoSEQ multiplex PCR. This table holds 400,000 to 600,000 clones, around 79% found once. Sequencing input: PBMCs. These receptor sequences come from a woman in her 40s in good health. Some clones in this sample may be carry-over from other donors' samples.

The chain is built from TRBV11-2 and TRBJ2-5; D not certain. CDR1 SGHAT and CDR2 FQNNGV come from the germline V gene. The CDR3 consists of 14 residues. The V and J ends lost 0 bases and 0 bases respectively, with 5 bases between them. The chain's CDR3 is CASSLDWYQETQYF. In DNA form, the CDR3 reads TGTGCCAGCAGCTTAGACTGGTACCAAGAGACCCAGTACTTC.

The chain couples TRBV13 to TRBJ2-7, with 10 bases lining up with TRBD1. Per germline, CDR1 PRHDT and CDR2 FYEKMQ (reference sequence). Germline trimming cut 6 bases from V and 5 bases from J; bases unmatched to any gene: 7. The CDR3 is made up of 14 amino acids. The chain's CDR3 is CASRNTGTGDEQYF. The CDR3 DNA reads as TGTGCCAGCAGAAACACCGGGACAGGGGACGAGCAGTACTTC. The whole variable domain, remainder taken from reference TRBV13 and TRBJ2-7, is AAGVIQSPRHLIKEKRETATLKCYPIPRHDTVYWYQQGPGQDPQFLISFYEKMQSDKGSIPDRFSAQQFSDYHSELNMSSLELGDSALYFCASRNTGTGDEQYFGPGTRLTVT.

The genes are TRBV5-4 and TRBJ2-5; the D gene could be TRBD1 or TRBD2 (5 bases each). Germline V gene lookup returns CDR1 SGHNT and CDR2 YYREEE (reference sequence). This CDR3 has 16 amino acids. Trimming pared 5 bases from V and 5 bases from J, leaving 22 bases between. The CDR3 region has the DNA TGTGCCAGCAGTGCGTCCGGTAGAGGGACGGGGGAGACCCAGTACTTC. It yields the protein CASSASGRGTGETQYF.

The chain carries TRBV4-1 and TRBJ2-7; no clear D. The CDR3 has 14 residues. The germline V and J ends were trimmed by 1 base and 4 bases, with 11 bases remaining between them. The germline gives CDR1 MGHRA, CDR2 YSYEKL. The CDR3 DNA sequence: TGCGCCAGCAGCCAAGTGGGCGGAATGTACGAGCAGTACTTC. This encodes CASSQVGGMYEQYF.

This rearrangement joins TRBV27 to TRBJ2-5; no reliable D call. Looked up from germline, CDR1 is MNHEY and CDR2 is SMNVEV (reference sequence). The CDR3 is 13 amino acids. The V end was cut by 6 bases, the J end by 5 bases, with 13 bases between. CDR3 DNA sequence: TGTGCCAGCAGACCCGTGGGGTGGGAGACCCAGTACTTC. It is translated as CASRPVGWETQYF.

The chain employs TRBV29-1 and TRBJ2-2; D is ambiguous. CDR1 and CDR2 (germline): SQVTM, ANQGSEA. The CDR3 spans 12 residues. With 6 bases removed from V and 6 bases from J, the gap between germline ends came to 11 bases. The CDR3 loop reads CSVDNFAGELFF. CDR3 sequence (DNA): TGCAGCGTGGATAACTTTGCCGGGGAGCTGTTTTTT.

The chain carries TRBV28 and TRBJ2-5; 8 nucleotides align to TRBD1. Germline assignment: CDR1 MDHEN and CDR2 SYDVKM. V shed 3 bases and J 11 bases; nucleotides not matched to a gene: 11. The CDR3 totals 14 residues. This chain's CDR3 is CASSFGQGAREQYF. The CDR3, as DNA: TGTGCCAGCAGTTTCGGCCAGGGGGCTAGGGAGCAGTACTTC.